This T cell receptor beta chain was observed in a study of regulatory T cells in long-lasting Graves disease. Researchers made TCR beta libraries by using iRepertoire HTBI primers and running Arm-PCR on CDR3 regions. MiXCR was run by TCRdb on the multiplex PCR reads, yielding one entry per CDR3 protein. The sample shows over 250,000 distinct CDR3 sequences, 20% to 25% of them seen only once. This clonotype was counted a few times. V lost 5 bases, J lost 2 bases, and 13 bases lay in between. Per the germline V gene, CDR1 is DFQATT and CDR2 is SNEGSKA (reference sequence). The CDR3 is made up of 14 amino acids. The time point here: persistent/refractory GD, antithyroid drugs over 5 years with positive TRAb. RNA extracted from PBMCs served as the sequencing template. The guidelines of the American Thyroid Association were the basis for diagnosing Graves' disease.

The material sequenced was peripheral blood mononuclear cells (PBMCs), taken when the disease was refractory, from a patient treated with antithyroid drugs. The origin of this receptor is a female donor with Graves disease. The gene calls are TRBV20-1 and TRBJ1-5; the D gene is possibly TRBD1 (6 bases). CDR3: CSAGGAGGNQPQHF. CDR3 in DNA: TGCAGTGCTGGGGGGGCCGGGGGCAATCAGCCCCAGCATTTT.